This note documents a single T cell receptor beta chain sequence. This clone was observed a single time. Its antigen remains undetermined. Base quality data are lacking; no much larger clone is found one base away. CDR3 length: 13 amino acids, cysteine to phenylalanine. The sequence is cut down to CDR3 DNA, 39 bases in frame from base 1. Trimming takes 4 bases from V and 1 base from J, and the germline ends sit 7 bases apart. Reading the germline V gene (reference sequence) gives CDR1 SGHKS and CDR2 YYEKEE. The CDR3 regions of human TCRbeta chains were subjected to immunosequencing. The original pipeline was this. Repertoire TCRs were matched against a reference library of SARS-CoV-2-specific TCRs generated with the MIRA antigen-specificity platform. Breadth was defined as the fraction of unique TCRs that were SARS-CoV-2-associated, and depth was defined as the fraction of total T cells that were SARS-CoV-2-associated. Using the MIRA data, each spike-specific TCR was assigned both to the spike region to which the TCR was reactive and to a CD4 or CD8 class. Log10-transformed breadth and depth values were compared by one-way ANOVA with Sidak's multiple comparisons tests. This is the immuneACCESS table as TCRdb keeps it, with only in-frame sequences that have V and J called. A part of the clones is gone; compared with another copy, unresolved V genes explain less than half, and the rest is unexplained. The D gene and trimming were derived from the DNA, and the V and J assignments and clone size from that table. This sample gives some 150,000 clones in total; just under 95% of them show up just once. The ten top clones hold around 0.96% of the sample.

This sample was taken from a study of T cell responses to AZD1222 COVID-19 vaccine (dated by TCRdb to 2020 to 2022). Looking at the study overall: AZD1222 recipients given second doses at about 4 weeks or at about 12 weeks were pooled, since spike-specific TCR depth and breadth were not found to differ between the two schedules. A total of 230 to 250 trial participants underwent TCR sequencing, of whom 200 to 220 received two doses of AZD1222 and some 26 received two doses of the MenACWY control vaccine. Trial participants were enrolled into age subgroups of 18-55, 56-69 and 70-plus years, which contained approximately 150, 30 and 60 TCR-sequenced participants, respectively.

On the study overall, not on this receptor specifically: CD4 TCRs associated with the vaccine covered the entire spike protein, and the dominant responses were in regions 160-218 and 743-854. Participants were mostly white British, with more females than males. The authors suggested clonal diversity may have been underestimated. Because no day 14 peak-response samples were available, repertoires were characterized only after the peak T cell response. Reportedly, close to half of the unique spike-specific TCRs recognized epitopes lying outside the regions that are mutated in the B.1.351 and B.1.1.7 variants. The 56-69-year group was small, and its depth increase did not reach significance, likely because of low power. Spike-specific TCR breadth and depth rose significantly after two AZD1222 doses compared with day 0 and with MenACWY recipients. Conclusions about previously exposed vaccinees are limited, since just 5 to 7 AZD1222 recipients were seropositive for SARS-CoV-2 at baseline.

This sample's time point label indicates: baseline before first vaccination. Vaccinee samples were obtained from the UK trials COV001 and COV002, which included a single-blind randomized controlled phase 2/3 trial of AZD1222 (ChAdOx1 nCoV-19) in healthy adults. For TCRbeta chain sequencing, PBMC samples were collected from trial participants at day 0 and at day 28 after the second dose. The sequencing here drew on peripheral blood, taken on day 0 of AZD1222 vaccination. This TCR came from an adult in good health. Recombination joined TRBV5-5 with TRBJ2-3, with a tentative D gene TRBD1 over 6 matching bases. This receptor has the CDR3 CASSRQGTDTQYF. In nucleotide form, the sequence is TGTGCCAGCAGCAGACAGGGCACAGATACGCAGTATTTT. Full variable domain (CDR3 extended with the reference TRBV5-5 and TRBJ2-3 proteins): DAGVTQSPTHLIKTRGQQVTLRCSPISGHKSVSWYQQVLGQGPQFIFQYYEKEERGRGNFPDRFSARQFPNYSSELNVNALLLGDSALYLCASSRQGTDTQYFGPGTRLTVL.